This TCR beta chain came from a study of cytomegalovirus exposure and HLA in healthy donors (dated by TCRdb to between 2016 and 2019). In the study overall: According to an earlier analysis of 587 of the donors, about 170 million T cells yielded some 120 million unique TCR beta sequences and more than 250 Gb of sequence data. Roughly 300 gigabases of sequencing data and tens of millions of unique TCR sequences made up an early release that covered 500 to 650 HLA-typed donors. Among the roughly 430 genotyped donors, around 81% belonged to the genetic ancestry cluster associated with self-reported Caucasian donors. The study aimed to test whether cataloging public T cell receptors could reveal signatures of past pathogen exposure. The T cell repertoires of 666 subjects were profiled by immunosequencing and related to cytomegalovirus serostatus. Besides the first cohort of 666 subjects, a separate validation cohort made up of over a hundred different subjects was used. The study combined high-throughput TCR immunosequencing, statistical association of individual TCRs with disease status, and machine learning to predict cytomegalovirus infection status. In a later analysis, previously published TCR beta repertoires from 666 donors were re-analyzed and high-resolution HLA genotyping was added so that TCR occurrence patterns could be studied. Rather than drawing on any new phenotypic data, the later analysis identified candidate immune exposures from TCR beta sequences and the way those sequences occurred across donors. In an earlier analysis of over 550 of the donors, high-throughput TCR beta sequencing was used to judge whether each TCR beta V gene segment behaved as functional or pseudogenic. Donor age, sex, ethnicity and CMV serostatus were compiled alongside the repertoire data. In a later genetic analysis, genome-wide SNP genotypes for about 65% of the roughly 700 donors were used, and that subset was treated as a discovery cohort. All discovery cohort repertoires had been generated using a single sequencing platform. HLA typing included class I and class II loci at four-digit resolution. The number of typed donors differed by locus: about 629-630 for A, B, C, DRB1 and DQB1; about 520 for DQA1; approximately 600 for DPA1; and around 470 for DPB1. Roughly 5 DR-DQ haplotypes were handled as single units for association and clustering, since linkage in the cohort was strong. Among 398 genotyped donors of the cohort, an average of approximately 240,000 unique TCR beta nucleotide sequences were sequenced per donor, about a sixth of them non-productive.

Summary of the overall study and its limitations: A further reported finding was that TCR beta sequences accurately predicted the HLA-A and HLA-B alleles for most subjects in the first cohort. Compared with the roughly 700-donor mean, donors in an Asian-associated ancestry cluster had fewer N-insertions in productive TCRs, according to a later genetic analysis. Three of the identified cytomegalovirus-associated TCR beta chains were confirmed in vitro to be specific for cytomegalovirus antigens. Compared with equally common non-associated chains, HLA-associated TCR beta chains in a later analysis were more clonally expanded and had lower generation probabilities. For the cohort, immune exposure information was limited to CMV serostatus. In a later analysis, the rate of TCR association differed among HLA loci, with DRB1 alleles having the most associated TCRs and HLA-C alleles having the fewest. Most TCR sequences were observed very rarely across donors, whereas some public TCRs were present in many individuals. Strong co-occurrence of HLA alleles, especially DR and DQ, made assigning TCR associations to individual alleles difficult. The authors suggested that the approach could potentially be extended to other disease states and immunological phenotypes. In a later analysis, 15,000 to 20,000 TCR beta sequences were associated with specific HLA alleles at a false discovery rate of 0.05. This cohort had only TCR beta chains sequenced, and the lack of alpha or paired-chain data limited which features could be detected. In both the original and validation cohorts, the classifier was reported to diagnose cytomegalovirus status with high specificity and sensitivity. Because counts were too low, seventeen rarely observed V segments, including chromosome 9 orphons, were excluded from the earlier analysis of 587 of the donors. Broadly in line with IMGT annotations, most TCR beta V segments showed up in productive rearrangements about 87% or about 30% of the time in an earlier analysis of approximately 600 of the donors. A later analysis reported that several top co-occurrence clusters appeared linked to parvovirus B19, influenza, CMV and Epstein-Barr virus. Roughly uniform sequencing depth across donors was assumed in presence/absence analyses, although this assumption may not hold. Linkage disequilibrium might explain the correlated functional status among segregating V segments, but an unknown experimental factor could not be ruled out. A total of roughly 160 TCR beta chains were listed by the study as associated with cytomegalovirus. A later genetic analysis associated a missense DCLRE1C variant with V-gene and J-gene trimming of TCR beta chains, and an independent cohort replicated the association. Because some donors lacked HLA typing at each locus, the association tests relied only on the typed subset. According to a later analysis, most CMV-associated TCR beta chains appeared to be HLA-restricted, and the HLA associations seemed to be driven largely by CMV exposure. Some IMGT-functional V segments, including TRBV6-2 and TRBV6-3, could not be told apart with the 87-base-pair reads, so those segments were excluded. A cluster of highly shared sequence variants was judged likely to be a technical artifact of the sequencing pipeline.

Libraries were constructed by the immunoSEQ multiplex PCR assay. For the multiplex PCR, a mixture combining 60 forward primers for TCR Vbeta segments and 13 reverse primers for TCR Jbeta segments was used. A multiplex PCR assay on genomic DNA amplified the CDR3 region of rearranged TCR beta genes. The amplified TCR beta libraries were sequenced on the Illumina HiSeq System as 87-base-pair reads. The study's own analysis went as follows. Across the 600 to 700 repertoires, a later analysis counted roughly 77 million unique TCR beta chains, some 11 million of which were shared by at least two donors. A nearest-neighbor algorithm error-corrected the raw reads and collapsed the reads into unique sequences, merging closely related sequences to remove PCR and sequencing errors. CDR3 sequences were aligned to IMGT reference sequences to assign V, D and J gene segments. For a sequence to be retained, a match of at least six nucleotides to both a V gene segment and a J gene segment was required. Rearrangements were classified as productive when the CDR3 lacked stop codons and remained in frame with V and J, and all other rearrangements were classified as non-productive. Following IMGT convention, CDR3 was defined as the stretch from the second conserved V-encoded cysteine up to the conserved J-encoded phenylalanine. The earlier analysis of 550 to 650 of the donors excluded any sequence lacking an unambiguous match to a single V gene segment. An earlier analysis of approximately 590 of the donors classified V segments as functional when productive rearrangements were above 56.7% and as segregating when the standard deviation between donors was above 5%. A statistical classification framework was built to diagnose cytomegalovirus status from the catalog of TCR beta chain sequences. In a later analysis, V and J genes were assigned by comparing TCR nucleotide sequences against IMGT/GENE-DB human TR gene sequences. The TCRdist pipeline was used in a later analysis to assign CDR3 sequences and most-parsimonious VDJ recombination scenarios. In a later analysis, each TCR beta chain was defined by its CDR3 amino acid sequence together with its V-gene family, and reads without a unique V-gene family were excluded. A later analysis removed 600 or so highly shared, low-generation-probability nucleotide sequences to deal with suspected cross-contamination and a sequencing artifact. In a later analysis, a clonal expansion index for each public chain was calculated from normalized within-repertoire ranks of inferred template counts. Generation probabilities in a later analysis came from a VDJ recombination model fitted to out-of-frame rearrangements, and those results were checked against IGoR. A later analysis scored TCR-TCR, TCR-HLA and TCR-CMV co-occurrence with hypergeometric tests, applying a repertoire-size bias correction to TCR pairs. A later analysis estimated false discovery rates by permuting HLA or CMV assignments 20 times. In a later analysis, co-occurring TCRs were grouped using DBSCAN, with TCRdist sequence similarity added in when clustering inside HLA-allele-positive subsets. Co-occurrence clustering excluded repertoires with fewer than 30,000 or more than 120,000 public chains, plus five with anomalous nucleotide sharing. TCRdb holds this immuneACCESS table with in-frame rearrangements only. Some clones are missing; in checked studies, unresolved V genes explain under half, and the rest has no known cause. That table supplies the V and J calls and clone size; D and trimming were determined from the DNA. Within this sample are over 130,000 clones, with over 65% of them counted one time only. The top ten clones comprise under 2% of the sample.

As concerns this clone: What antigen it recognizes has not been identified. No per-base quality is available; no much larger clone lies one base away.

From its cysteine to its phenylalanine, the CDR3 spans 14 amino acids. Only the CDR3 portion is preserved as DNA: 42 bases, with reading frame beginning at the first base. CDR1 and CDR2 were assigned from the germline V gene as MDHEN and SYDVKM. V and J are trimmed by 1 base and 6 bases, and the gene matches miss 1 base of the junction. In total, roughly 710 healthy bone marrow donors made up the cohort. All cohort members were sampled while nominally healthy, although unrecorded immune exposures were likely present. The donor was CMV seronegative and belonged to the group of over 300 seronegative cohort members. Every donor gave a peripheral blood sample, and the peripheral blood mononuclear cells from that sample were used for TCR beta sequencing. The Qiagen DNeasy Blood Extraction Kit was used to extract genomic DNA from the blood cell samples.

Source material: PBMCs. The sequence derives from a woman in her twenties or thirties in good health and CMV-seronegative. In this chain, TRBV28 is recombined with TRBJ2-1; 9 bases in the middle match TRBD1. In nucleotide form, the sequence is TGTGCCAGCAGTTTATTGACAGGGGGCAATGAGCAGTTCTTC. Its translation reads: CASSLLTGGNEQFF.